Presented here are 32 T cell receptor beta chains from one specimen sequenced in a study of T cells in Graves' hyperthyroidism and ophthalmopathy. Template material for amplifying TCR beta CDR3 regions consisted of RNA transcripts. With the HTBI primer set, the TCR CDR3 went through a first round of RT-PCR. A single record per CDR3 protein comes from TCRdb applying MiXCR to the multiplex PCR reads. Of hundreds of thousands of distinct CDR3 sequences listed, roughly 13% are singletons. Material for sequencing was blood. These TCRs come from a woman in her thirties with Graves' hyperthyroidism that later progressed to Graves' ophthalmopathy.

This clonotype was seen repeatedly, ten times or more. The rearrangement links TRBV27 to TRBJ2-1, with TRBD1 matching over 7 bases. The J segment lost 0 bases and the V segment lost 1 base, leaving 3 bases of the junction unmatched. The CDR3 is made up of 16 amino acids. CDR1 and CDR2 (germline): MNHEY, SMNVEV (reference sequence). CDR3 amino acids: CASSLWDRSSYNEQFF. For the CDR3, the DNA is TGTGCCAGCAGTTTATGGGACAGAAGCTCCTACAATGAGCAGTTCTTC.

This clonotype was seen ten or more times. The gene calls are TRBV15 and TRBJ2-6, with TRBD2 identical over 11 bases. The germline V gene encodes CDR1 LNHNV and CDR2 YYDKDF (reference sequence). After removal of 4 bases from V and 0 bases from J, the junction contained 8 bases not matched to a gene. The CDR3 is 19 amino acids. The CDR3 sequence is CATSTSLAGGGSGANVLTF. CDR3 coding DNA: TGTGCCACCAGCACTTCTCTAGCGGGAGGTGGCTCTGGGGCCAACGTCCTGACTTTC.

The rearrangement joins TRBV7-2 to TRBJ2-1; no reliable D call. Germline CDR1 SGHTA, CDR2 FQGNSA. Trimming shortened V by 5 bases and J by 9 bases, and 11 bases separated the two germline ends. The CDR3 has 12 amino acids. CDR3 sequence: CASSDFFGEQFF. CDR3 coding DNA: TGTGCCAGCAGCGATTTTTTTGGTGAGCAGTTCTTC.

This clonotype was observed many times. The chain uses TRBV28 and TRBJ1-4; tentative D call: TRBD1 (5 bases). The CDR3 totals 15 residues. The germline V gene has CDR1 MDHEN and CDR2 SYDVKM. Trimming took off 5 bases at V and 5 bases at J, with 15 bases between the two ends. The chain's CDR3 is CASSLNQGGNEKLFF. The CDR3 nucleotides are TGTGCCAGCAGTCTAAACCAGGGAGGAAATGAAAAACTGTTTTTT.

This clonotype was seen repeatedly, ten times or more. Here the CDR3 reads CASSSGISSYNEQFF. CDR3 bases: TGTGCCAGCAGTAGCGGGATAAGTTCCTACAATGAGCAGTTCTTC. The chain uses TRBV14 and TRBJ2-1; 8 bases map to TRBD2. Per germline, CDR1 SGHDN and CDR2 FVKESK. Trimming took 6 bases from V and 1 from J; bases not matched to a gene: 5. This CDR3 spans 15 amino acids.

This clonotype was seen many times. V and J are TRBV6-6 and TRBJ1-2, with 11 bases matching TRBD1. The CDR3 totals 16 residues. Germline CDR1 reads MNHNY; CDR2 reads SVGAGI (reference sequence). Germline trimming cut 0 bases from V and 7 bases from J; bases unmatched to any gene: 7. The CDR3 DNA follows: TGTGCCAGCAGTTACTCTCATGGACAGGGGGCGCCTGGCTACACCTTC. Translation gives CASSYSHGQGAPGYTF.

The chain carries TRBV5-6 and TRBJ2-2; TRBD1 matches 9 bases. The CDR3 runs 18 residues. Trimming took 2 bases from V and 0 from J; bases not matched to a gene: 8. Germline CDR1 is SGHDT and CDR2 is YYEEEE. The CDR3, as DNA: TGTGCCAGCAGCTTTACCTCCGGGACAGGGTCGAACACCGGGGAGCTGTTTTTT. Protein: CASSFTSGTGSNTGELFF.

This clonotype was detected only a few times. A read error is possible here, since a much larger clone lies one base away. The chain has TRBV12-3 or TRBV12-4 and TRBJ2-4; D is possibly TRBD2 (6 bases). V dropped 8 bases and J dropped 8 bases, with 16 bases sitting between them. CDR3 length equals 13 residues. CDR3 coding DNA: TGTGCCAGCGGGGACGGGAGCTCGGACATTCAGTACTTC. Amino acids: CASGDGSSDIQYF.

The rearrangement links TRBV6-1 to TRBJ2-5; TRBD2 matches 13 bases. This CDR3 comprises 19 residues. Germline CDR1 is MNHNS and CDR2 is SASEGT. J was trimmed by 1 base and V by 4 bases; bases with no gene match: 12. CDR3 loop: CASSAAPLLAGGPQETQYF. CDR3 DNA: TGTGCCAGCAGTGCCGCCCCACTACTAGCGGGAGGGCCCCAAGAGACCCAGTACTTC.

The rearrangement joins TRBV5-4 to TRBJ2-7; 9 bases are a match to TRBD1. The CDR3 covers 16 residues. With V trimmed by 1 base and J by 1 base, 6 bases remained unmatched. CDR1 and CDR2 from the germline V gene are SGHNT and YYREEE (reference sequence). The CDR3 sequence is CASSLTQGAGSYEQYF. The CDR3 DNA follows: TGTGCCAGCAGCTTGACACAGGGGGCCGGTTCCTACGAGCAGTACTTC. The full variable domain, rest sourced from reference TRBV5-4 and TRBJ2-7, is ETGVTQSPTHLIKTRGQQVTLRCSSQSGHNTVSWYQQALGQGPQFIFQYYREEENGRGNFPPRFSGLQFPNYSSELNVNALELDDSALYLCASSLTQGAGSYEQYFGPGTRLTVT.

The sample holds a few counts of this clonotype. This chain connects TRBV20-1 to TRBJ2-1, with 13 bases matching TRBD2. This CDR3 has 17 residues. Trimming took 1 base from V and 5 from J; bases not matched to a gene: 8. Germline CDR1 DFQATT, CDR2 SNEGSKA (reference sequence). CDR3 amino acids: CSARVHSGLAGNNEQFF. The CDR3, as DNA: TGCAGTGCTAGAGTCCATTCGGGACTAGCGGGAAACAATGAGCAGTTCTTC.

This clonotype was seen only a few times. This chain uses TRBV7-2 with TRBJ2-7; weak D call: TRBD2 (7 bases). CDR1 SGHTA and CDR2 FQGNSA come from the germline V gene. With 10 bases removed from V and 3 bases from J, the gap between germline ends came to 16 bases. The CDR3 is made up of 13 amino acids. As DNA, the CDR3 is TGTGCCACCAGGGGAGCGGGATTCTACGAGCAGTACTTC. This gives the protein CATRGAGFYEQYF.

The V call is TRBV15, the J call TRBJ1-2, with D perhaps matching TRBD1 (5 bases). V dropped 2 bases and J dropped 5 bases, with 12 bases sitting between them. In germline, CDR1 is LNHNV, CDR2 YYDKDF (reference sequence). The CDR3 has 14 residues. The CDR3 sequence is CATSRSDGGYGYTF. The CDR3 nucleotides are TGTGCCACCAGCAGATCCGACGGGGGGTATGGCTACACCTTC.

The chain uses TRBV28 and TRBJ2-1, with D hard to call. CDR1 MDHEN and CDR2 SYDVKM come from the germline V gene. V was trimmed by 6 bases and J by 0 bases, leaving 15 bases between them. This CDR3 comprises 16 residues. This chain's CDR3 is CASSPWEESSYNEQFF. The CDR3 coding sequence is TGTGCCAGCAGCCCCTGGGAAGAGAGCTCCTACAATGAGCAGTTCTTC. Full variable domain (missing parts from reference TRBV28 and TRBJ2-1): DVKVTQSSRYLVKRTGEKVFLECVQDMDHENMFWYRQDPGLGLRLIYFSYDVKMKEKGDIPEGYSVSREKKERFSLILESASTNQTSMYLCASSPWEESSYNEQFFGPGTRLTVL.

The chain recombines TRBV30 with TRBJ2-1; 7 nucleotides line up with TRBD2. The J segment lost 0 bases and the V segment lost 2 bases, leaving 1 base of the junction unmatched. The germline V gene encodes CDR1 GTSNPN and CDR2 SVGIG (reference sequence). This CDR3 is 14 amino acids long. CDR3 in amino acids: CAWSWTSSYNEQFF. The CDR3 coding sequence is TGTGCCTGGAGTTGGACTAGCTCCTACAATGAGCAGTTCTTC.

This clonotype was observed a few times. Since the CDR3 does not end with the conserved phenylalanine or tryptophan, this likely comes from a read error. The chain has TRBV2 and TRBJ2-3, with a weak D call TRBD2 (5 bases). The CDR3 consists of 14 residues. The ends were cut back, 3 bases at V and 0 bases at J, with 7 bases in the middle. The germline V gene encodes CDR1 SNHLY and CDR2 FYNNEI. This CDR3 is CASSDRTSTDTQYL. The CDR3 nucleotides read TGTGCCAGCAGTGATCGGACTAGCACAGATACGCAGTATCTT.

V usage is TRBV6-1 and J usage is TRBJ2-5; TRBD2 matches at 11 bases. The CDR3 sequence is 17 residues long. Trimming at V came to 3 bases and at J to 2 bases, leaving 8 bases not matched to a gene. Germline loops: CDR1 MNHNS, CDR2 SASEGT. The CDR3 DNA reads TGTGCCAGCAGTGAGTCTAGCGGGAGGTCCCTTCAAGAGACCCAGTACTTC. This gives the protein CASSESSGRSLQETQYF.

This clonotype came up many times. The chain carries TRBV7-2 and TRBJ1-2; 11 bases match TRBD1. The CDR3 sequence is 15 residues long. The ends lost 4 bases at V and 7 bases at J; junction bases unmatched: 8. Germline V CDR1 and CDR2: SGHTA, FQGNSA. CDR3 protein: CASSSRGQGVGGYTF. The CDR3 DNA follows: TGTGCCAGCAGCTCCCGGGGACAGGGGGTTGGTGGCTACACCTTC.

V gene TRBV30 combines with J gene TRBJ2-7, with 8 bases identical to TRBD2. Per the germline V gene, CDR1 is GTSNPN and CDR2 is SVGIG (reference sequence). CDR3 length: 14 residues. Unmatched junction bases numbered 8, after V lost 3 bases and J lost 4 bases. CDR3 sequence (DNA): TGTGCCTGGAGGTATGCGGGAGGAGGGTACGAGCAGTACTTC. Translated, it gives CAWRYAGGGYEQYF.

This clonotype was observed a few times. This chain uses TRBV6-1 with TRBJ1-1; D gene unclear. This CDR3 is built from 16 residues. Trimming pared 6 bases from V and 0 bases from J, leaving 17 bases between. Germline loops: CDR1 MNHNS, CDR2 SASEGT. Here the CDR3 DNA reads TGTGCCAGCAGAGCCTCCTTAGTGCTGATGAACACTGAAGCTTTCTTT. This codes for CASRASLVLMNTEAFF.

The sample holds a few counts of this clonotype. The rearrangement links TRBV27 to TRBJ2-1; possibly TRBD2 for D (6 bases). Germline V gene sequence: CDR1 MNHEY, CDR2 SMNVEV (reference sequence). The CDR3 has 14 amino acids. The V end lost 3 bases, the J end lost 8 bases, and 14 bases lay between the germline ends. CDR3 residues: CASSFGGLLYEQFF. The CDR3 DNA reads as TGTGCCAGCAGTTTTGGGGGACTCCTCTATGAGCAGTTCTTC.

On this clonotype: This may arise from a read error, as a much more abundant clone is one base away. The rearrangement uses TRBV27 and TRBJ2-2; D remains ambiguous. This CDR3 has 12 residues. Per germline, CDR1 MNHEY and CDR2 SMNVEV (reference sequence). Trimming shortened V by 7 bases and J by 3 bases, and 6 bases separated the two germline ends. CDR3 loop: CASTTDTGELFF. As DNA, the CDR3 is TGTGCCAGCACCACGGACACCGGGGAGCTGTTTTTT.

This chain connects TRBV6-5 to TRBJ1-1; D is possibly TRBD1 (5 bases). CDR3 length: 15 amino acids. Trimming pared 0 bases from V and 0 bases from J, leaving 8 bases between. Germline CDR1 MNHEY, CDR2 SVGAGI. In DNA form, the CDR3 reads TGTGCCAGCAGTTACTCGGGGGGTGTGAACACTGAAGCTTTCTTT. It is translated as CASSYSGGVNTEAFF.

About this clonotype: This may be a read error, as it is one base from a much larger clone. The chain recombines TRBV20-1 with TRBJ2-1; 12 bases are shared with TRBD1. V lost 0 bases to trimming and J lost 10 bases; unmatched junction nucleotides: 10. From germline, CDR1 is DFQATT and CDR2 SNEGSKA (reference sequence). This CDR3 is 16 amino acids long. CDR3 DNA sequence: TGCAGTGCTAGAGACGCCGGGACAGGGGGCTTTAGGGAGCAGTTCTTC. The encoded protein is CSARDAGTGGFREQFF.

The chain carries TRBV27 and TRBJ2-2; the D gene is possibly TRBD1 (6 bases). The germline V gene encodes CDR1 MNHEY and CDR2 SMNVEV (reference sequence). V was shortened by 5 bases and J by 1 base, with 17 bases between the two germline ends. This CDR3 has 17 residues. The CDR3 DNA reads TGTGCCAGCAGTCTTCCCCGACAGGTGATGAACACCGGGGAGCTGTTTTTT. It is translated as CASSLPRQVMNTGELFF.

This rearrangement joins TRBV5-4 to TRBJ1-3; D not certain. Trimming pared 4 bases from V and 4 bases from J, leaving 15 bases between. Germline CDR1 SGHNT, CDR2 YYREEE (reference sequence). The length of the CDR3 is 15 residues. CDR3 sequence reads: CASSVDFGGGNTIYF. For the CDR3, the DNA is TGTGCCAGCAGCGTGGACTTTGGAGGGGGAAACACCATATATTTT.

This clonotype was seen ten or more times. V usage is TRBV20-1 and J usage is TRBJ1-6; 9 bases are a match to TRBD1. V dropped 0 bases and J dropped 4; count of bases not matched to a gene: 4. Looked up from germline, CDR1 is DFQATT and CDR2 is SNEGSKA (reference sequence). The CDR3 is 16 residues long. The CDR3 reads CSARDMDRGYNSPLHF. CDR3 sequence (DNA): TGCAGTGCTAGAGATATGGACAGGGGTTATAATTCACCCCTCCACTTT.

V and J are TRBV4-1 and TRBJ2-6; 9 bases are a match to TRBD1. The junction had 9 bases not matched to a gene; V was cut back by 1 base and J by 2 bases. CDR1 is MGHRA, CDR2 YSYEKL, per germline. The CDR3 is 19 residues long. The CDR3 reads CASSQGQTGGIAGANVLTF. The CDR3 DNA reads as TGCGCCAGCAGCCAAGGGCAGACAGGGGGGATAGCTGGGGCCAACGTCCTGACTTTC.

This clonotype was seen at least ten times. The rearrangement uses TRBV6-1 and TRBJ2-2; D is unclear. The V and J ends lost 5 bases and 2 bases respectively, with 15 bases between them. This CDR3 has 16 amino acids. Per germline, CDR1 MNHNS and CDR2 SASEGT. CDR3: CASSSVLTLNTGELFF. CDR3 in DNA: TGTGCCAGCAGTTCGGTCCTAACCTTAAACACCGGGGAGCTGTTTTTT.

This chain links TRBV12-5 with TRBJ2-2, with 10 bases lining up with TRBD2. The V gene's germline CDR1 is LGHNT and CDR2 FRNRAP. The CDR3 covers 21 residues. The ends lost 1 base at V and 6 bases at J; junction bases unmatched: 20. The CDR3 spells CASGLDTTTTAGGPSAGELFF. The CDR3, as DNA: TGTGCTAGTGGTTTGGACACCACGACCACAGCGGGAGGGCCGTCCGCCGGGGAGCTGTTTTTT.

This clonotype was seen repeatedly, ten times or more. The chain employs TRBV2 and TRBJ1-1; D is undetermined. CDR1 is SNHLY and CDR2 is FYNNEI in the germline V gene. The CDR3 length is 12 residues. V was trimmed by 3 bases and J by 6 bases, leaving 8 bases between them. CDR3 protein: CASSDWGAEAFF. CDR3 coding DNA: TGTGCCAGCAGTGACTGGGGTGCTGAAGCTTTCTTT.

As for this clonotype: A much larger clone differs from this one at a single base, so this may be a read error. The genes are TRBV10-3 and TRBJ2-7, with TRBD1 matching over 9 bases. Trimming cost V 5 bases and J 1 base; bases outside gene matches: 6. Per the germline V gene, CDR1 is ENHRY and CDR2 is SYGVKD. This CDR3 comprises 15 residues. CDR3 DNA sequence: TGTGCCATCAGTTGGGTGGACAGGGGTTCCTACGAGCAGTACTTC. This sequence encodes CAISWVDRGSYEQYF.